The following is a T cell receptor (beta chain) sequence with its context. This sample was taken from a study of blood T cell repertoires in COVID-19. Study information: Samples came from the United States, Italy and Spain, spanning acute and convalescent COVID-19. PBMCs, B-cell-depleted T cells, or T cells were the source of the cDNA or gDNA that made up the material.

Libraries were prepared by immunoSEQ multiplex PCR; TCRdb keeps only in-frame clonotypes and omits some of them. This sample has 210,000 or so clones, with approximately 84% found just once. V gave up 1 base and J gave up 0 bases; unmatched junction bases: 3. CDR3 length: 17 residues. CDR1 and CDR2 from the germline V gene are KGHSH and LQKENI. V is TRBV18 and J is TRBJ2-6, with TRBD1 identical over 7 bases. The receptor comes from a woman in her 70s with active or convalescent COVID-19. Sequencing input: peripheral blood. The CDR3 DNA follows: TGTGCCAGCTCACCACAGGGGGCCCGCTCTGGGGCCAACGTCCTGACTTTC. Its translation: CASSPQGARSGANVLTF.